These T cell receptor beta chains were read from a single sample in a study of blood T cell repertoires in COVID-19. Only in-frame clones appear in the TCRdb table, and some are missing; sequencing was by immunoSEQ multiplex PCR. The table lists approximately 250,000 clones, about 80% of them singletons. Sequences were obtained from peripheral blood. The receptors come from a woman between 50 and 59 years old with acute or convalescent COVID-19. The CDR3 runs from the conserved cysteine through the conserved F or W. The D gene is left open where the match is weak. Only part of the rows carry a size: once, few, many, or a class if the clone is expanded.

cdr3_nt cdr3_aa v_call clone_size j_call d_call
TGTGCCAGCAGCCAAGACCCGGACATACTTAATTCACCCCTCCACTTT CASSQDPDILNSPLHF TRBV4-2 . TRBJ1-6 .
TGTGCCAGCAGCGTAGGGATCGGGGTCACAGATACGCAGTATTTT CASSVGIGVTDTQYF TRBV9 . TRBJ2-3 .
TGTGCCAGCAGCCAAGAGACAGGAAAAGGCTATGGCTACACCTTC CASSQETGKGYGYTF TRBV3-1/TRBV3-2 few TRBJ1-2 .
TGTGCCAGCAGTTACTCGCGGCAGGGCCTCTACGAGCAGTACTTC CASSYSRQGLYEQYF TRBV6-5 . TRBJ2-7 .
TGTGCCAGCTATGGGGGCCCGAACACCATATATTTT CASYGGPNTIYF TRBV28 . TRBJ1-3 .
TGTGCCTCCCTTCTAGGACTAGTGTTTTACGAGCAGTACTTC CASLLGLVFYEQYF TRBV7-9 once TRBJ2-7 TRBD2
TGCAGTGCTAGTCTGACTAGCCATGAGCAGTTCTTC CSASLTSHEQFF TRBV20-1 once TRBJ2-1 TRBD2
TGCGCCAGCAGTCGGAGGACGTCGGCTGAAGCTTTCTTT CASSRRTSAEAFF TRBV23-1 once TRBJ1-1 .
TGTGCCAGCAGTTACGACGGGGAAAAACTGTTTTTT CASSYDGEKLFF TRBV6-6 . TRBJ1-4 .
TGTGCCAGTAGGGGACGGGAGGGCCATAATGAGCAGTTCTTC CASRGREGHNEQFF TRBV19 . TRBJ2-1 TRBD2
TGCGCCAGCAGCCAAGAACAAATGGCTGCAACTAATGAAAAACTGTTTTTT CASSQEQMAATNEKLFF TRBV4-1 . TRBJ1-4 .
TGTGCCAGCAGCCCCCTTTCCGGGGAGCTGTTTTTT CASSPLSGELFF TRBV11-2 . TRBJ2-2 .
TGTGCCAGCAGACTGACAGGGAACGCGTACAATGAGCAGTTCTTC CASRLTGNAYNEQFF TRBV28 . TRBJ2-1 TRBD1
TGTGCCACCAGCAGCCTCGGGACTAGCGGGGTCACCGGGGAGCTGTTTTTT CATSSLGTSGVTGELFF TRBV15 once TRBJ2-2 TRBD2
TGTGCCAGCAGCTTAGACTCCCAGGCTCTATCCCTCCACTTT CASSLDSQALSLHF TRBV7-2 . TRBJ1-6 .
TGTGCCAGAAGCCCCTCGACAGGGCGGTACACTGAAGCTTTCTTT CARSPSTGRYTEAFF TRBV5-3 . TRBJ1-1 TRBD1
TGTGCCAGCAGCCAAGAACTGTACAATGAGCAGTTCTTC CASSQELYNEQFF TRBV14 . TRBJ2-1 .
TGTGCCAGCAGTGTGACAGGGGATTCCTACGAGCAGTACTTC CASSVTGDSYEQYF TRBV9 . TRBJ2-7 TRBD1
TGTGCCAGCAGCCAAGCTCGGTATCAAGAGCAGTACTTC CASSQARYQEQYF TRBV4-2 . TRBJ2-7 .
TGTGCCAGCTCCCTGACAGGGAGCTCCTACAATGAGCAGTTCTTC CASSLTGSSYNEQFF TRBV7-9 . TRBJ2-1 TRBD1
TGTGCCAGCAGCCAAGTAAGGGGCAGTGGCTATGGCTACACCTTC CASSQVRGSGYGYTF TRBV3-1/TRBV3-2 . TRBJ1-2 .
TGTGCCAGCAGCTTAGTTGGAGGTTTTTATAATTCACCCCTCCACTTT CASSLVGGFYNSPLHF TRBV7-8 . TRBJ1-6 .